Sequencing of this T cell receptor (beta chain) was carried out in a study of blood T cell repertoires in COVID-19. Participants spanned ages about 18 to 100 years and resided in around 25 US areas. Recovery among Cohort 3 donors was established by two negative PCRs, clearance, or symptom resolution. The authors' processing: Amplifying reference gene primers gave estimates of nucleated cell counts. This table comes from immunoSEQ multiplex PCR, and its TCRdb copy is limited to in-frame clones, with some not included. V, J and clone size are those of that table, while D and trimming were read from the DNA. The sample includes roughly 170,000 clones, 70% to 80% seen only once; the top ten take 17%. The CDR3 is 15 residues long. The V and J ends lost 5 bases and 1 base, in that order; junction bases with no gene match: 6. CDR1 is LGHNA, CDR2 YNFKEQ, per germline.

The chain has TRBV4-2 and TRBJ2-3; 7 nucleotides align to TRBD1. The sequence was collected from a woman aged 45-65 years who had recovered from COVID-19. The specimen was PBMCs or T cells enriched from blood (not recorded which). CDR3 residues: CASSKGGGGTDTQYF. CDR3 nucleotides: TGTGCCAGCAGCAAAGGGGGCGGCGGCACAGATACGCAGTATTTT.